The 8 T cell receptor beta chains below come from one sample, sequenced in a study of PD-L1 blockade in urothelial cancer. As for time point: peripheral blood 6 weeks after treatment start. Sequenced by immunoSEQ multiplex PCR; TCRdb stores in-frame clones only, minus some. The sample carries about 40,000 clones, more than 80% recorded once. This material consisted of PBMCs, taken around atezolizumab (anti-PD-L1) treatment. The receptor source for this set is a middle-aged man with urothelial cancer.

This chain connects TRBV7-9 to TRBJ2-5; 7 bases are a match to TRBD2. Germline CDR1 SEHNR, CDR2 FQNEAQ (reference sequence). Trimming took 0 bases from V and 5 from J; bases not matched to a gene: 3. There are 14 residues in the CDR3. CDR3 loop: CASSLAGGLETQYF. CDR3 nucleotide sequence: TGTGCCAGCAGCTTAGCGGGGGGGTTGGAGACCCAGTACTTC.

The gene calls are TRBV6-5 and TRBJ1-2, with 10 bases matching TRBD1. The CDR3 runs to 13 residues. V lost 6 bases, J lost 6 bases, and 4 bases stayed unmatched. CDR1 MNHEY and CDR2 SVGAGI come from the germline V gene. The CDR3 loop is CASRGQGPNGYTF. The DNA of the CDR3 is TGTGCCAGCAGGGGACAGGGGCCCAATGGCTACACCTTC.

With regard to this clone: The conserved phenylalanine or tryptophan is not found at the CDR3 terminus, so this likely reflects a read error. Because the CDR3's place on the DNA is in doubt, the DNA is left out and the CDR3 is given as listed by TCRdb. V gene TRBV6-6 combines with J gene TRBJ2-7; TRBD2 is the table's D call, not checked against the DNA. Germline-derived CDR1 and CDR2 are MNHNY and SVGAGI (reference sequence). The length of the CDR3 is 8 amino acids, counting both ends. The CDR3 spells CASSSRAG.

This clone was picked up one time. The J gene is TRBJ2-5, the V gene TRBV11-1; D may be TRBD2 (7 bases). The CDR3 is 15 amino acids. V lost 1 base and J lost 4, with 13 bases in between. The V gene's germline CDR1 is SGHAT and CDR2 FQDESV (reference sequence). The CDR3 sequence is CASSLEGRGGETQYF. Here the CDR3 DNA reads TGTGCCAGCAGCTTAGAAGGGAGGGGGGGAGAGACCCAGTACTTC.

A single count supports this clone. The gene calls are TRBV28 and TRBJ1-1; D is undetermined. From germline, CDR1 is MDHEN and CDR2 SYDVKM. Trimming left V 8 bases short and J 4 bases short, with 17 bases between. The CDR3 contains 14 residues. The chain's CDR3 is CASLTSRSGTEAFF. DNA for the CDR3: TGTGCCAGCCTCACTTCGAGGTCTGGCACTGAAGCTTTCTTT.

The chain is built from TRBV19 and TRBJ2-3; 8 nucleotides agree with TRBD2. The trim removed 6 bases at V and 2 bases at J, leaving 7 bases unmatched. CDR3 length: 15 residues. The V gene's germline CDR1 is LNHDA and CDR2 SQIVND (reference sequence). CDR3 sequence (DNA): TGTGCCAGTAGAACTACTAGCGGACTCACAGATACGCAGTATTTT. Its translation: CASRTTSGLTDTQYF.

This clone has more than one count but fewer than ten. This chain uses TRBV4-2 with TRBJ2-1, with 7 bases identical to TRBD2. Per germline, CDR1 LGHNA and CDR2 YNFKEQ. J lost 8 bases, V lost 1 base, and 11 bases had no gene match. This CDR3 is built from 16 residues. The CDR3: CASSQGRDYPWDEQFF. In nucleotides, the CDR3 is TGTGCCAGCAGCCAAGGCCGGGACTATCCGTGGGATGAGCAGTTCTTC.

The chain employs TRBV19 and TRBJ2-1; 12 bases line up with TRBD2. Germline V CDR1 and CDR2: LNHDA, SQIVND (reference sequence). The CDR3 consists of 15 residues. V shed 5 bases, J shed 8 bases, and the junction held 7 bases outside the gene matches. CDR3 residues: CASSARTSGKDEQFF. The CDR3 DNA reads as TGTGCCAGTAGTGCACGGACTAGCGGGAAGGATGAGCAGTTCTTC.